Listed below are T cell receptor beta chains from one sample, sequenced in a study of OX40 agonist ivuxolimab in advanced cancers. Sequenced by immunoSEQ multiplex PCR; TCRdb stores in-frame clones only, minus some. The sample has tens of thousands of clones, about 79% seen once. The material was CD4+ or CD8+ T cells sorted from blood, obtained in a trial of the OX40 agonist ivuxolimab. The receptors come from an adult with an advanced solid tumor such as melanoma, head and neck, liver or kidney cancer. CDR3s leave out the opening cysteine and the closing phenylalanine or tryptophan.

J gene | CDR3 length | V gene | CDR3 protein
TRBJ1-4 | 12 | TRBV5-1 | ASSHGQGGEKLF
NA | 9 | TRBV2 | ASWGNYEQY
TRBJ1-1 | 16 | TRBV7-6 | ASSSLTRGGGMNTEAF
TRBJ1-2 | 10 | TRBV5-8 | ASSLGNYGYT
TRBJ2-2 | 13 | TRBV4-2 | ASSQGWGDTGELF
TRBJ2-1 | 14 | TRBV9 | ASTRHPGTRSGEQF
TRBJ2-5 | 11 | TRBV11-3 | ASSLTSREEQY
TRBJ1-5 | 17 | TRBV5-1 | ASSLGLEGKQGRNQPQH
TRBJ2-3 | 13 | TRBV5-1 | ASSMSETSTDTQY
TRBJ1-1 | 12 | TRBV4-1 | ASSFYRGNTEAF
TRBJ1-4 | 12 | TRBV6-6 | ASSYSGGGEKLF
TRBJ1-1 | 12 | TRBV11-3 | ASSLYGGLGEAF
TRBJ2-1 | 13 | TRBV15 | ATSRTAGGGNEQF
TRBJ2-3 | 15 | TRBV4-1 | ASSQEGRGGQKDTQY
TRBJ2-1 | 10 | TRBV5-8 | ATGREGNEQF
TRBJ1-2 | 9 | TRBV2 | ASFGFYGYT
TRBJ2-5 | 16 | TRBV11-2 | ASSLVAIGLGLAETQY
TRBJ2-3 | 13 | TRBV11-2 | ASTLAGGLTDTQY
TRBJ2-2 | 14 | TRBV5-6 | ASSLLIQTNTGELF
TRBJ2-1 | 13 | TRBV7-8 | ASSTGGGYYNEQF
TRBJ1-5 | 12 | TRBV10-3 | AIRGDRVDQPQH
TRBJ2-3 | 15 | TRBV11-2 | ASSPTRARKSTDTQY
TRBJ1-1 | 17 | TRBV5-1 | ASSLGTGQGAIGNTEAF
TRBJ1-1 | 12 | TRBV5-6 | ASSFTGGNTEAF
TRBJ1-5 | 15 | TRBV15 | ATSRSSGTPNNQPQH
TRBJ2-7 | 13 | TRBV10-1 | ASSEGHYPNYEQY
TRBJ2-3 | 11 | TRBV11-3 | ASSLVSTDTQY
TRBJ2-1 | 13 | TRBV27 | ASSLLGTGINEQF
TRBJ1-5 | 14 | TRBV19 | ASSETRVVKNQPQH
TRBJ1-3 | 12 | TRBV5-1 | ASSQGNPGNTIY
TRBJ1-1 | 18 | TRBV5-1 | ASSPRSGTGSRGANTEAF
TRBJ1-1 | 13 | TRBV4-1 | ASSQDSNTNTEAF
TRBJ2-3 | 12 | TRBV6-5 | ASSLSTNTDTQY
TRBJ1-5 | 13 | TRBV7-8 | ASSLVGGANQPQH
TRBJ1-1 | 12 | TRBV5-1 | ASSSRTGTTEAF
TRBJ1-4 | 12 | TRBV7-2 | ASSLIRTGEKLF
TRBJ1-3 | 12 | TRBV7-9 | ASSWWGDGNTIY
TRBJ2-7 | 11 | TRBV28 | ASSWDSSYEQY
TRBJ2-1 | 13 | TRBV15 | ATKRGGLVYNEQF
TRBJ2-2 | 11 | TRBV30 | AWRDRGAGELF
TRBJ2-5 | 12 | TRBV5-4 | ASSFRGRQETQY
TRBJ1-5 | 14 | TRBV6-1 | ASSEWDRASNQPQH
TRBJ2-7 | 11 | TRBV6-1 | ASSGPTGYEQY
TRBJ1-2 | 12 | TRBV18 | ASSQDRNYDGYT
TRBJ2-7 | 13 | TRBV5-6 | ASSLGGTLSYEQY
TRBJ1-1 | 11 | TRBV25-1 | ASRRTGNTEAF
TRBJ2-3 | 12 | TRBV28 | ASTEGGGGDTQY
TRBJ1-1 | 10 | TRBV30 | AWSDKWTEAF
TRBJ1-2 | 13 | TRBV5-6 | ASSFGQGVHYGYT
TRBJ2-3 | 11 | TRBV30 | AWGGIATDTQY
TRBJ2-7 | 12 | TRBV27 | ASSFGGSTYEQY
TRBJ2-7 | 12 | TRBV2 | ASSWDGSSYEQY
TRBJ2-6 | 14 | TRBV29-1 | SAPRQRSSGANVLT
TRBJ2-1 | 14 | TRBV9 | ASSVGDTVYYNEQF
TRBJ1-3 | 14 | TRBV7-8 | ASSLVVGASGNTIY